The entry below describes one T cell receptor (beta chain). Trimming removed 8 bases from V and 11 bases from J; junction bases left unmatched: 11. The CDR3 totals 13 residues. Germline CDR1 and CDR2: KGHSH and LQKENI. TCRdb keeps only in-frame clones here, not all; method: immunoSEQ multiplex PCR. The sample includes some 230,000 clones, about 80% of them seen just once. This specimen comes from a study of blood T cell repertoires in COVID-19. The chain links TRBV18 to TRBJ1-4, with TRBD1 matching 7 bases. The receptor was isolated from a woman aged 40 to 55 with acute COVID-19. Sequencing was performed on PBMCs or T cells enriched from blood (not recorded which). The CDR3 sequence: CASPDRVPEKLFF. The CDR3 nucleotides are TGTGCCAGCCCCGACAGGGTACCGGAGAAACTGTTTTTT. Variable domain in full (rest from reference TRBV18 and TRBJ1-4): NAGVMQNPRHLVRRRGQEARLRCSPMKGHSHVYWYRQLPEEGLKFMVYLQKENIIDESGMPKERFSAEFPKEGPSILRIQQVVRGDSAAYFCASPDRVPEKLFFGSGTQLSVL.